Presented here are 10 T cell receptor beta chains from one specimen sequenced in a study of control samples from healthy donors and cancer patients. Some clones are missing from TCRdb's copy, which holds only in-frame ones; the method was immunoSEQ multiplex PCR. The sample contains some 79,000 clones, approximately 93% of which appear only once. Specimen: PBMCs. Source of these receptors: a middle-aged woman with lung cancer.

This chain connects TRBV13 to TRBJ2-3; no definite D call. Germline V gene data show CDR1 as PRHDT and CDR2 as FYEKMQ (reference sequence). This CDR3 contains 13 residues. Deletions cut 5 bases from V and 3 bases from J, with 9 bases between. This CDR3 reads CASSPRGTDTQYF. In DNA form, the CDR3 reads TGTGCCAGCAGCCCCCGTGGGACAGATACGCAGTATTTT. The variable domain in full, with the rest retrieved from reference TRBV13 and TRBJ2-3, is AAGVIQSPRHLIKEKRETATLKCYPIPRHDTVYWYQQGPGQDPQFLISFYEKMQSDKGSIPDRFSAQQFSDYHSELNMSSLELGDSALYFCASSPRGTDTQYFGPGTRLTVL.

A single count supports this clone. The chain links TRBV4-1 to TRBJ2-3, with TRBD2 matching over 15 bases. The germline V gene encodes CDR1 MGHRA and CDR2 YSYEKL. Trimming took 2 bases from V and 0 from J; bases not matched to a gene: 9. CDR3 length: 20 residues. The DNA for the CDR3 is TGCGCCAGCAGCCAACCGGGACTAGCGGGGGGCAGACCTAGCACAGATACGCAGTATTTT. It codes for CASSQPGLAGGRPSTDTQYF.

The chain links TRBV2 to TRBJ1-2, with D possibly being TRBD1 (6 bases). Germline lookup yields CDR1 SNHLY and CDR2 FYNNEI. Trimming pared 10 bases from V and 8 bases from J, leaving 17 bases between. This CDR3 is built from 12 residues. DNA for the CDR3: TGTGCCACCCAGACTCGGACAGACGGCTACACCTTC. Residues: CATQTRTDGYTF.

This rearrangement joins TRBV19 to TRBJ2-1; 8 nucleotides line up with TRBD1. CDR3 length: 15 amino acids. V dropped 10 bases and J dropped 2; count of bases not matched to a gene: 10. CDR1 is LNHDA and CDR2 is SQIVND in the germline V gene (reference sequence). The CDR3 loop is CATAFDRGTYNEQFF. The CDR3 nucleotides read TGTGCCACCGCGTTCGACAGGGGAACCTACAATGAGCAGTTCTTC.

The chain uses TRBV19 and TRBJ1-5; D gene ambiguous. The CDR3 spans 13 residues. Germline loops: CDR1 LNHDA, CDR2 SQIVND (reference sequence). V lost 5 bases, J lost 7 bases, and 12 bases lay in between. The CDR3: CASSYSLGQPQHF. The CDR3 bases are TGTGCCAGTAGTTACTCCTTGGGGCAGCCCCAGCATTTT.

The chain carries TRBV12-3 or TRBV12-4 and TRBJ1-1; the D is unclear. The ends were cut back, 0 bases at V and 4 bases at J, with 6 bases in the middle. CDR3 size: 13 residues. CDR3 protein: CASSLAPSTEAFF. For the CDR3, the DNA is TGTGCCAGCAGTTTAGCGCCGAGCACTGAAGCTTTCTTT.

The V and J genes are TRBV27 and TRBJ1-6; TRBD1 matches at 7 bases. The ends lost 0 bases at V and 7 bases at J; junction bases unmatched: 3. Germline V gene lookup returns CDR1 MNHEY and CDR2 SMNVEV (reference sequence). This CDR3 has 15 residues. As DNA, the CDR3 is TGTGCCAGCAGTTTATCAGACAGGGCAAATTCACCCCTCCACTTT. Its translation is CASSLSDRANSPLHF.

The chain uses TRBV11-2 and TRBJ1-4, with 8 bases lining up with TRBD1. The CDR3 has 15 residues. The germline V gene encodes CDR1 SGHAT and CDR2 FQNNGV. V was clipped by 7 bases and J by 0 bases; unmatched bases: 4. The DNA for the CDR3 is TGTGCCAGCATGGGACAGGACGCAACTAATGAAAAACTGTTTTTT. This codes for CASMGQDATNEKLFF.

The V and J genes are TRBV29-1 and TRBJ1-1; D ambiguous. The CDR3 spans 13 residues. CDR1 is SQVTM and CDR2 is ANQGSEA in the germline V gene. Trimming took off 6 bases at V and 1 base at J, with 12 bases between the two ends. The CDR3 DNA sequence: TGCAGCGTCCGGGGAGCAGGGAACACTGAAGCTTTCTTT. Its translation is CSVRGAGNTEAFF.

The V gene is TRBV5-1, the J gene TRBJ2-7; 9 bases match TRBD1. In germline, CDR1 is SGHRS, CDR2 YFSETQ. This CDR3 region has 14 residues. J was trimmed by 0 bases and V by 4 bases; bases with no gene match: 2. In DNA form, the CDR3 reads TGCGCCAGCAGCCCGACAGGGGGCTCCTACGAGCAGTACTTC. Translation: CASSPTGGSYEQYF.